These T cell receptor beta chains were read from a single sample in a study of regulatory T cells in long-lasting Graves disease. MiXCR was run by TCRdb on the multiplex PCR reads, yielding one entry per CDR3 protein. The sample contains about 470,000 distinct CDR3 sequences, 20% to 25% of which appear only once. Sequenced material: peripheral blood mononuclear cells (PBMCs), taken when the disease was refractory, from a patient treated with antithyroid drugs. All receptors come from a female donor with Graves disease. The CDR3 runs from the conserved cysteine through the conserved F or W. D genes are given only for firm matches. Expanded clones get a size class; other rows say once, few or many, or leave the size out.

>TRBD1|TRBJ1-2|TRBV5-1|-
CASRDGTGGHGYTF
TGCGCCAGCAGAGACGGGACAGGGGGGCATGGCTACACCTTC
>TRBD2|TRBJ2-5|TRBV28|many
CASSPKWGGRNQSF
TGTGCCAGCAGTCCGAAATGGGGCGGGAGAAATCAGTCCTTC
>-|TRBJ1-2|TRBV7-2|once
CASSSFLVGDYGYTF
TGTGCCAGCAGCTCCTTTCTTGTGGGAGACTATGGCTACACCTTC
>-|TRBJ1-5|TRBV15|many
CATSRDMGNQPQHF
TGTGCCACCAGCAGAGATATGGGGAATCAGCCCCAGCATTTT
>-|TRBJ2-7|TRBV5-4|-
CASRRERDWESAYEQYF
TGTGCCAGCAGGCGAGAGAGAGATTGGGAATCAGCCTACGAGCAGTACTTC
>-|TRBJ1-5|TRBV12-3/TRBV12-4|many
CASSPRGNNQPQHF
TGTGCCAGCAGTCCCCGGGGGAACAATCAGCCCCAGCATTTT
>-|TRBJ2-7|TRBV3-1|once
CASSQPLGGGPSGYEQYF
TGTGCCAGCAGCCAACCCTTAGGGGGGGGACCCTCGGGCTACGAGCAGTACTTC
>-|TRBJ2-3|TRBV2|-
CASSSDDGTQYF
TGTGCCAGCAGCTCGGATGACGGTACGCAGTATTTT
>-|TRBJ2-7|TRBV3-1|few
CASSQAFPGVGFYEQYF
TGTGCCAGCAGCCAAGCCTTCCCGGGGGTGGGATTCTACGAGCAGTACTTC
>-|TRBJ1-6|TRBV5-1|-
CASSLELESPLHF
TGCGCCAGCAGCTTGGAGCTCGAGTCACCCCTCCACTTT
>-|TRBJ1-1|TRBV3-1|many
CASSHTQTNTEAFF
TGTGCCAGCAGCCATACCCAGACGAACACTGAAGCTTTCTTT
>TRBD2|TRBJ2-4|TRBV12-3/TRBV12-4|many
CASSLTKRGETKNIQYF
TGTGCCAGCAGTTTAACAAAGCGGGGGGAAACCAAAAACATTCAGTACTTC
>TRBD2|TRBJ2-5|TRBV6-1|few
CASRGLAEQETQYF
TGTGCCAGCAGAGGTCTAGCGGAGCAAGAGACCCAGTACTTC
>TRBD1|TRBJ2-7|TRBV28|many
CASSLQGVNYEQYF
TGTGCCAGCAGTCTTCAGGGGGTGAACTACGAGCAGTACTTC
>-|TRBJ2-7|TRBV9|many
CASTRGTETYEQYF
TGTGCCAGTACGAGAGGGACCGAGACCTACGAGCAGTACTTC
>-|TRBJ1-2|TRBV28|many
CASSWMGGNYGYTF
TGTGCCAGCAGTTGGATGGGGGGCAACTATGGCTACACCTTC
>-|TRBJ1-5|TRBV5-8|many
CASSLRGGDVGEPQHF
TGTGCCAGCAGCTTGCGCGGGGGGGACGTTGGCGAGCCCCAGCATTTT
>-|TRBJ2-7|TRBV3-1|-
CASSPSLGAYEQYF
TGTGCCAGCAGCCCCTCCCTGGGGGCCTACGAGCAGTACTTC
>-|TRBJ2-3|TRBV20-1|once
CSARGEGEEGDTQYF
TGCAGTGCTAGAGGAGAAGGGGAGGAAGGAGATACGCAGTATTTT
>-|TRBJ2-7|TRBV29-1|-
CSVEGDSKIPFSYEQYF
TGCAGCGTTGAAGGGGATTCAAAGATTCCTTTTTCCTACGAGCAGTACTTC
>-|TRBJ1-2|TRBV29-1|many
CSVEGGHGYTF
TGCAGCGTTGAAGGGGGTCATGGCTACACCTTC
>TRBD1|TRBJ1-2|TRBV5-6|many
CASSLLNPGTGGRGYTF
TGTGCCAGCAGCTTGTTGAATCCCGGGACAGGGGGACGGGGCTACACCTTC
>-|TRBJ1-2|TRBV15|few
CATTTGLNYGYTF
TGTGCCACCACCACAGGCCTGAACTATGGCTACACCTTC
>-|TRBJ1-6|TRBV28|many
CASSPRDGHNSPLHF
TGTGCCAGCAGTCCCCGGGACGGCCATAATTCACCCCTCCACTTT
>TRBD1|TRBJ1-5|TRBV20-1|-
CSARGVRGQEQPQHF
TGCAGTGCTAGAGGAGTCAGGGGGCAGGAGCAGCCCCAGCATTTT
>-|TRBJ1-6|TRBV6-5|many
CASSYSGGDSPLHF
TGTGCCAGCAGTTACTCTGGCGGAGATTCACCCCTCCACTTT
>TRBD1|TRBJ2-1|TRBV24-1|-
CATSDVGQGDNEQFF
TGTGCCACCAGTGATGTGGGACAGGGAGACAATGAGCAGTTCTTC
>TRBD1|TRBJ1-6|TRBV13|few
CASSRRTGISPLHF
TGTGCCAGCAGCCGCCGGACAGGGATTTCACCCCTCCACTTT
>TRBD1|TRBJ2-7|TRBV2|few
CASSEQGAHEQYF
TGTGCCAGCAGTGAACAGGGGGCCCACGAGCAGTACTTC
>-|TRBJ2-4|TRBV27|many
CASGIPYFSGVGRNIQYF
TGTGCCAGCGGCATCCCCTACTTTAGCGGAGTAGGGCGGAACATTCAGTACTTC
>-|TRBJ2-1|TRBV5-1|few
CASSLKAGDYNEQFF
TGCGCCAGCAGCTTGAAAGCAGGGGACTACAATGAGCAGTTCTTC
>TRBD1|TRBJ1-5|TRBV7-6|few
CASSSLGQSYSNQPQHF
TGTGCCAGCAGCAGCTTGGGACAGAGCTATAGCAATCAGCCCCAGCATTTT
>-|TRBJ1-1|TRBV16|few
CASSRSGYKNTEAFF
TGTGCCAGCAGCCGGAGCGGTTACAAGAACACTGAAGCTTTCTTT
>TRBD1|TRBJ2-7|TRBV19|-
CASRSGTVYEQYF
TGTGCCAGTAGGTCCGGGACAGTATACGAGCAGTACTTC
>TRBD1|TRBJ1-1|TRBV28|many
CASSLGQGESEAFF
TGTGCCAGCAGTTTGGGCCAGGGGGAATCTGAAGCTTTCTTT
>TRBD2|TRBJ2-3|TRBV12-3/TRBV12-4|once
CASSGAGGQADTQYF
TGTGCCAGCAGTGGAGCGGGGGGGCAGGCAGATACGCAGTATTTT